This TCR beta chain was observed in a study of response to subunit inactivated influenza vaccine. TCRdb reprocessed the RT-PCR reads with MiXCR, giving one entry per CDR3 protein. The table lists about 540,000 distinct CDR3 sequences, around 21% of them singletons. Germline lookup yields CDR1 MNHEY and CDR2 SVGAGI. This CDR3 region has 16 residues. V was clipped by 2 bases and J by 10 bases, with 18 bases between them. These data are also associated with another study on T cells expressing NK-cell markers. That source reports: 5'RACE template switching with UMIs generated TCR beta cDNA. There were seven HCMV-seropositive donors and one seronegative donor among the eight sequenced.

The chain couples TRBV6-5 to TRBJ1-6; TRBD1 is a possible D gene (5 bases). The clonotype was recovered from a middle-aged man who received an inactivated influenza vaccine. Sequences were derived from CD4+ T cells sorted from PBMCs, sampled approximately 13 days after vaccination. This chain's CDR3 is CASSYVPGRAESPLHF. For the CDR3, the DNA is TGTGCCAGCAGTTACGTCCCCGGCAGGGCAGAATCACCCCTCCACTTT.